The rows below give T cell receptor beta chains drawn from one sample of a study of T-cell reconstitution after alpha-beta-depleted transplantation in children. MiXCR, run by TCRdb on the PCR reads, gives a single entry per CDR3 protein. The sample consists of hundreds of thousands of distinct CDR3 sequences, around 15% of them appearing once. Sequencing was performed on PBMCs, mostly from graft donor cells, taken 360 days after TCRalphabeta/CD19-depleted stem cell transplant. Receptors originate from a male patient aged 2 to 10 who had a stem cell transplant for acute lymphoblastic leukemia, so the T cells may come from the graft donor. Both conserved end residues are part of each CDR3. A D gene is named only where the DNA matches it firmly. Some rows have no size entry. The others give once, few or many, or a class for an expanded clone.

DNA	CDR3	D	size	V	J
TGTGCCAGCAGCTTGGAAGGAATCTACGAGCAGTACTTC	CASSLEGIYEQYF	-	few	TRBV5-5	TRBJ2-7
TGTGCCAGCAGTTTAGGATTTGCGGGGAACACTGAAGCTTTCTTT	CASSLGFAGNTEAFF	-	few	TRBV12-3/TRBV12-4	TRBJ1-1
TGTGCCAGCAGCCCCGGGACAGAAAGAGGATCACCCCTCCACTTT	CASSPGTERGSPLHF	TRBD1	-	TRBV7-3	TRBJ1-6
TGTGCCAGCAGCGTAGCGCGGGCAGATACGCAGTATTTT	CASSVARADTQYF	-	many	TRBV9	TRBJ2-3
TGTGCCAGCAGTTTATCAGCGCAGGGTGAAGAGACCCAGTACTTC	CASSLSAQGEETQYF	-	-	TRBV28	TRBJ2-5
TGTGCCAGCAGCCCTCCCCCTTCAAGCTCCCGCTACGAGCAGTACTTC	CASSPPPSSSRYEQYF	-	few	TRBV9	TRBJ2-7
TGTGCCAGCAGTTACGACACCATATATTTT	CASSYDTIYF	-	few	TRBV6-6	TRBJ1-3
TGCGCCAGCAGCTTCCCAGGGAGGAATGGCTACACCTTC	CASSFPGRNGYTF	-	many	TRBV5-1	TRBJ1-2
TGCAGTGCTCAGAAGCGGAGGATCTACAATGAGCAGTTCTTC	CSAQKRRIYNEQFF	-	few	TRBV20-1	TRBJ2-1
TGTGCCAGCAGCACCATCCCCAGCGTTGAGCAGTTCTTC	CASSTIPSVEQFF	-	few	TRBV4-2	TRBJ2-1
TGTGCCAGCAGCTTAGAGGGGACTAGCGGTTACACAGATACGCAGTATTTT	CASSLEGTSGYTDTQYF	TRBD2	-	TRBV11-2	TRBJ2-3
TGTGCCAGCAGTTACTACGACCACTCTGGAAACACCATATATTTT	CASSYYDHSGNTIYF	-	-	TRBV6-2/TRBV6-3	TRBJ1-3
TGTGCCATCAGTGAAACAGGGGTGTCACCCCTCCACTTT	CAISETGVSPLHF	TRBD1	-	TRBV10-3	TRBJ1-6
TGCGCCAGCAGATCCCCGACTAGCTCCCGAGGGGATACGCAGTATTTT	CASRSPTSSRGDTQYF	TRBD2	-	TRBV4-1	TRBJ2-3